The 18 T cell receptor beta chains in this list originate from one sample, sequenced in a study of tumor-infiltrating lymphocytes in primary liver carcinoma. Starting material for RNA and DNA co-extraction consisted of about 20-32 mg of unsorted bulk tissue. A primer in the constant region served to generate TCR beta cDNA from approximately 450 ng of total RNA. ARM-PCR, slightly modified, supplied the TCR beta libraries through three nested multiplex PCR rounds. The first two PCR rounds, roughly 10 cycles each, used TRBV1-TRBV30 forward primers and a C-beta reverse primer. TCRdb processed the multiplex PCR reads anew with MiXCR; each CDR3 protein has one entry. The profile shows more than 95,000 distinct CDR3 sequences, roughly 80% of them singletons. Sample: liver tumor tissue from sampling region 3. Stated subset: tumor region T3, left-lateral pole. These receptors were collected from a middle-aged man with primary liver carcinoma and hepatitis B virus infection.

Turning to this clonotype: The junction differs from germline at one of its ends, possibly a read error. The chain employs TRBV29-1 and TRBJ1-2, with unresolved D. This CDR3 region has 12 residues. Germline CDR1 SQVTM, CDR2 ANQGSEA. CDR3 protein: CSVVRDTYGYSF. CDR3 DNA: TGCAGCGTTGTCCGGGATACCTATGGCTACAGCTTC.

This clonotype was counted a few times. The chain uses TRBV4-1 and TRBJ2-1, with a weak D call TRBD2 (5 bases). The CDR3 loop spans 17 amino acids. The germline V gene encodes CDR1 MGHRA and CDR2 YSYEKL. V lost 10 bases to trimming and J lost 2 bases, with 24 bases between them. CDR3 residues: CAISQELEVPPYNEQFF. CDR3 DNA sequence: TGCGCCATTAGCCAGGAACTGGAGGTCCCTCCCTACAATGAGCAGTTCTTC.

The chain combines TRBV29-1 with TRBJ2-5, with D possibly TRBD2 on 5 matching bases. The CDR3 has 14 amino acids. CDR1 and CDR2 (germline): SQVTM, ANQGSEA. The ends were cut back, 8 bases at V and 2 bases at J, with 18 bases in the middle. CDR3 sequence reads: CSNHVGVGQETQYF. The CDR3 DNA reads as TGCAGCAACCACGTCGGGGTGGGGCAAGAGACCCAGTACTTC.

Turning to this clonotype: The missing conserved phenylalanine or tryptophan at the end of this CDR3 makes a read error likely. The chain is built from TRBV29-1 and TRBJ2-2, with 7 nucleotides matching TRBD1. The CDR3 totals 16 residues. V shed 1 base and J 4 bases; nucleotides not matched to a gene: 9. Germline CDR1 and CDR2: SQVTM and ANQGSEA. As DNA, the CDR3 is TGCAGCGTTGAAGGGTTAGACAGGGTGGGCACCGGGGAGCTGTTTTCT. This sequence encodes CSVEGLDRVGTGELFS.

The CDR3 region has the DNA TGTGCCATCAGGGCTCCCCCCGGGACTAGCCTTGTGTCTGACGAGCAGTACTTC. It is translated as CAIRAPPGTSLVSDEQYF. This rearrangement joins TRBV10-3 to TRBJ2-7, with 9 positions matching TRBD2. This CDR3 region has 18 residues. The J segment lost 5 bases and the V segment lost 6 bases, leaving 20 bases of the junction unmatched. Germline V gene lookup returns CDR1 ENHRY and CDR2 SYGVKD.

Here the CDR3 reads CANSADMRSYEQYF. CDR3 coding DNA: TGCGCCAATAGCGCCGATATGCGCTCCTACGAGCAGTACTTC. The gene calls are TRBV10-2 and TRBJ2-7; possible D gene TRBD2, 5 bases. This CDR3 has 14 amino acids. The germline CDR1 and CDR2 sequences are WSHSY and SAAADI. Trimming took 10 bases from V and 0 from J, leaving 16 bases between them.

J is TRBJ1-1 and V is TRBV29-1; D uncertain. The germline V gene encodes CDR1 SQVTM and CDR2 ANQGSEA. The CDR3 covers 15 residues. The germline V and J ends were trimmed by 5 bases and 2 bases, with 18 bases remaining between them. The CDR3 here is CSVSAGCGINTEAFF. CDR3 bases: TGCAGCGTTTCCGCAGGATGTGGCATAAACACTGAAGCTTTCTTT.

A remark on this clonotype: An end of the junction differs from the germline gene, which may be a read error. This sequence joins TRBV12-3 or TRBV12-4 and TRBJ2-2; possibly TRBD1 or TRBD2 for D (5 bases each). The CDR3 loop spans 16 amino acids. This CDR3 is CASSPWTSLDTGELFF. As DNA, the CDR3 is TGTGCCAGCAGCCCATGGACATCCCTTGACACCGGGGAGTTGTTTTTT.

The genes are TRBV5-1 and TRBJ2-7, with TRBD2 identical over 13 bases. With V trimmed by 7 bases and J by 6 bases, 10 bases remained unmatched. From germline, CDR1 is SGHRS and CDR2 YFSETQ. The CDR3 has 15 amino acids. The CDR3 sequence is CASGVGTSGNPEQYF. In DNA, the CDR3 is TGCGCCAGCGGCGTGGGGACTAGCGGGAACCCCGAGCAGTACTTC.

Turning to this clonotype: This CDR3 fails to terminate in the conserved phenylalanine or tryptophan, so it likely reflects a read error. CDR3 protein: CATSRYDLAGGGKTQYY. CDR3 DNA: TGTGCCACCAGTCGGTACGATCTAGCGGGAGGAGGCAAGACCCAGTACTAC. This chain uses TRBV24-1 with TRBJ2-5; the match to TRBD2 covers 11 bases. V shed 6 bases, J shed 6 bases, and the junction held 14 bases outside the gene matches. This CDR3 has 17 residues. The germline V gene encodes CDR1 KGHDR and CDR2 SFDVKD.

For this clonotype: Sequence at one end of the junction differs from germline and may be a read error. This chain uses TRBV6-1 with TRBJ2-7, with D maybe TRBD2 (7 bases). Germline V gene sequence: CDR1 MNHNS, CDR2 SASEGT. The CDR3 consists of 14 residues. The CDR3 is CAKDKDSGGNEQYF. The CDR3 DNA reads as TGCGCCAAGGATAAAGACTCGGGGGGCAACGAGCAGTACTTC.

On this clonotype itself: Mismatch with germline at one junction end may stem from a read error. The genes are TRBV12-3 or TRBV12-4 and TRBJ2-2; tentative D call: TRBD2 (6 bases). CDR3 length equals 18 residues. The CDR3 DNA follows: TGTGCCAGTAGCTTCCCCACGGAGGGCTTAGCGAACACCCGGGAGCTGTTTTTT. This translates into CASSFPTEGLANTRELFF.

A note on this clonotype: The junction and the germline gene differ at one end; a read error may be behind it. V is TRBV14 and J is TRBJ2-1, with TRBD2 matching 8 bases. The germline V gene has CDR1 SGHDN and CDR2 FVKESK. The CDR3 runs to 16 residues. Here the CDR3 reads CVSSTVAGWVNNEQSF. In DNA, the CDR3 is TGTGTCAGTAGTACCGTAGCGGGATGGGTAAACAATGAGCAGTCCTTC.

The genes are TRBV6-1 and TRBJ2-3; D is undetermined. The CDR3 has 11 residues. Germline loops: CDR1 MNHNS, CDR2 SASEGT. V dropped 5 bases and J dropped 7 bases, with 7 bases sitting between them. The CDR3: CASSRTHTQYF. CDR3 in DNA: TGTGCCAGCAGTAGAACACATACGCAGTATTTT.

The chain links TRBV12-3 or TRBV12-4 to TRBJ2-4; tentatively, D is TRBD1 or TRBD2 (6 bases each). CDR3 length: 14 amino acids. CDR3 nucleotide sequence: TGTGTCAGTACGGAGGGGGTAACCCGGAACATTCAGTACTTC. It yields the protein CVSTEGVTRNIQYF.

Concerning this clonotype itself: A read error may produce the germline difference seen at one junction end. The chain has TRBV7-3 and TRBJ2-1; no definite D call. The CDR3 is 15 residues long. From germline, CDR1 is SGHTA and CDR2 FQGTGA. The CDR3 DNA sequence: TGTCCCAGCAGCTTAGGCCCGAGCTCCTACAATGAGCAGCTCTTC. Its protein product is CPSSLGPSSYNEQLF.

This clonotype has only one observation. This CDR3 fails to terminate in the conserved phenylalanine or tryptophan, so it likely reflects a read error. The V gene is TRBV29-1, the J gene TRBJ2-6; D may be TRBD1 (6 bases). Germline-derived CDR1 and CDR2 are SQVTM and ANQGSEA. The CDR3 spans 16 residues. CDR3 nucleotide sequence: TGCAGCGTTTTCCGGGACACAGGCTTTGGGGCCAACATCCTGACTCTC. Translation: CSVFRDTGFGANILTL.

For this clonotype: Since a much larger clone is just one base distant, this may be a read error. V usage is TRBV28 and J usage is TRBJ1-2, with D unclear. Between the trimmed V and J ends, which lost 6 bases and 7 bases, there was a span of 15 bases. The CDR3 contains 13 residues. Germline V gene data show CDR1 as MDHEN and CDR2 as SYDVKM. CDR3 region: CASSPLVDGGYTF. The CDR3 DNA follows: TGTGCCAGCAGCCCCTTGGTAGACGGTGGCTACACCTTC.